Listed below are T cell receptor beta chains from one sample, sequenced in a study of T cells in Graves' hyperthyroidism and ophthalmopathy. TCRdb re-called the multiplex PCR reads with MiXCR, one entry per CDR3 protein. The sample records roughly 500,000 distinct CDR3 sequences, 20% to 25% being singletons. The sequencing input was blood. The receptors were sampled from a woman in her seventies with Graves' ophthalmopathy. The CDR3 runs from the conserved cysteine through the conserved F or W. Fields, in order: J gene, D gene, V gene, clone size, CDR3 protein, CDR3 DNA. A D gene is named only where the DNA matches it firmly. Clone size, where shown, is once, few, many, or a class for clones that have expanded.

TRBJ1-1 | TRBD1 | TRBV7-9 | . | CASRRTGETEAFF | TGTGCCAGCAGACGGACAGGGGAGACTGAAGCTTTCTTT
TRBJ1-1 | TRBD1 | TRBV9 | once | CASSFRTGLGEAFF | TGTGCCAGCAGCTTCAGGACAGGGCTTGGTGAAGCTTTCTTT
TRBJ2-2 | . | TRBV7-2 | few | CASSAIVTGELFF | TGTGCCAGCAGCGCCATAGTCACCGGGGAGCTGTTTTTT
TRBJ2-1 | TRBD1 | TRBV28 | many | CASSPDRGIYNEQFF | TGTGCCAGCAGCCCGGACAGGGGGATCTACAATGAGCAGTTCTTC
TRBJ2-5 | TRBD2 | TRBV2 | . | CASSVRGLAEETQYF | TGTGCCAGCAGTGTCCGGGGACTAGCGGAAGAGACCCAGTACTTC
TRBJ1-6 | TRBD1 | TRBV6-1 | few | CASRTGQAGANSPLHF | TGTGCCAGCAGAACTGGACAGGCTGGGGCAAATTCACCCCTCCACTTT
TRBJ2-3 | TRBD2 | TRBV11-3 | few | CASSLVPSGTGNTQYF | TGTGCCAGCAGCTTAGTCCCTAGCGGGACTGGAAATACGCAGTATTTT
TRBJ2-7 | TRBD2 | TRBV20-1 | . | CSAAPRLAVYEQYF | TGCAGTGCTGCTCCGCGACTAGCGGTCTACGAGCAGTACTTC
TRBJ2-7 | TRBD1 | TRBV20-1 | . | CSALTGVAYEQYF | TGCAGTGCGTTGACAGGGGTGGCCTACGAGCAGTACTTC
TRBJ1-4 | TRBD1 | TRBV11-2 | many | CASSFYWQGASFYEKLFF | TGTGCCAGCAGCTTTTACTGGCAGGGGGCGAGTTTTTATGAAAAACTGTTTTTT
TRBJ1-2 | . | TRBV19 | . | CASSNRDLRSGYTF | TGTGCCAGTAGTAACCGGGACCTCCGCAGTGGCTACACCTTC
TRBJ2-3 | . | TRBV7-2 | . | CASSSPGLDTQYF | TGTGCCAGCAGCTCCCCCGGCCTAGATACGCAGTATTTT
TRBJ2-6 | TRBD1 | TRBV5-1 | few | CASSLEPGQGAGANVLTF | TGCGCCAGCAGCTTGGAACCGGGACAGGGGGCCGGGGCCAACGTCCTGACTTTC
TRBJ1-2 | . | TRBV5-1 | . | CASSLGVKPSNYGYTF | TGCGCCAGCAGCTTGGGAGTCAAGCCCTCTAACTATGGCTACACCTTC
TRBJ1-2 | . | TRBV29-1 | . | CSLSGEGYGYTF | TGCAGCCTTTCAGGGGAAGGCTATGGCTACACCTTC
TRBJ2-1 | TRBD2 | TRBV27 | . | CASSRLAVYNEQFF | TGTGCCAGCTCCCGACTAGCGGTCTACAATGAGCAGTTCTTC
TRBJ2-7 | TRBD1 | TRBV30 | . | CAWRTGGGEQYF | TGTGCCTGGAGGACAGGGGGCGGAGAGCAGTACTTC
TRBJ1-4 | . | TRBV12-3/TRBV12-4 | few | CASSFWDQKHVKLFF | TGTGCCAGCAGTTTCTGGGACCAGAAGCATGTAAAACTGTTTTTT
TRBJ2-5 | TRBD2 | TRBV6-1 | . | CASKPTTGTSGQETQYF | TGTGCCAGCAAGCCAACTACCGGGACTAGCGGTCAAGAGACCCAGTACTTC
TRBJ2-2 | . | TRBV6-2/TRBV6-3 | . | CASSSGSATGELFF | TGTGCCAGCAGCTCCGGGAGTGCCACCGGGGAGCTGTTTTTT
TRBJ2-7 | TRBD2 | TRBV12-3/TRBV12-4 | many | CASSSSVWRGEQYF | TGTGCCAGCAGTTCCTCCGTGTGGCGGGGGGAGCAGTACTTC
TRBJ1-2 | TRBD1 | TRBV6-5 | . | CASSYYRGNGYTF | TGTGCCAGCAGTTACTACAGGGGGAATGGCTACACCTTC